This entry concerns a single T cell receptor beta chain. This sample is part of a study of blood T cell repertoires in COVID-19. TCRdb keeps only in-frame clones here, not all; method: immunoSEQ multiplex PCR. This sample has about 200,000 clones; more than 75% occur once, and the top ten carry roughly 5%. The sample comprised peripheral blood. This TCR came from a woman older than 75 with acute or convalescent COVID-19.

The CDR3 DNA reads as TGTGCCAGCAGCTTGCTCGGGGGGACCGCTCTTTCTGAGCAGTACTTC. Translated: CASSLLGGTALSEQYF. The rearrangement uses TRBV5-6 and TRBJ2-7; 7 nucleotides line up with TRBD2. The V gene's germline CDR1 is SGHDT and CDR2 YYEEEE. CDR3 size: 16 residues. Unmatched junction bases numbered 14, after V lost 1 base and J lost 7 bases.